One and the same sample provided the 5 T cell receptor beta chains below, sequenced in a study of cytomegalovirus exposure and HLA in healthy donors. PCR primers comprised 60 Vbeta and 13 Jbeta primers. Sequencing used immunoSEQ multiplex PCR; TCRdb keeps in-frame clones, though not all of them. The sample holds under 150,000 clones, 78% seen once. The sequenced sample consisted of PBMCs. These receptor sequences come from a woman in her thirties or forties in good health and CMV-seropositive.

The chain recombines TRBV28 with TRBJ2-3; TRBD2 agrees at 7 bases. From germline, CDR1 is MDHEN and CDR2 SYDVKM. V lost 2 bases and J lost 11; bases outside the gene matches: 7. The CDR3 has 13 residues. The CDR3: CASSLNKRDGQYF. CDR3 DNA: TGTGCCAGCAGTTTAAATAAGCGGGATGGGCAGTATTTT.

This chain links TRBV5-1 with TRBJ2-5; 10 bases map to TRBD2. The germline V gene has CDR1 SGHRS and CDR2 YFSETQ. J gave up 3 bases and V 0 bases, and 11 bases lay outside the gene matches. This CDR3 comprises 18 residues. This CDR3 is CASSLALAGARGEETQYF. CDR3 nucleotide sequence: TGCGCCAGCAGCTTGGCCCTAGCGGGAGCTAGAGGGGAAGAGACCCAGTACTTC.

This clone showed up just a few times. This chain links TRBV19 with TRBJ2-7; 9 bases are a match to TRBD1. With 5 bases clipped from V and 6 bases from J, the junction kept 11 bases outside the gene matches. The CDR3 has 15 residues. Germline V gene lookup returns CDR1 LNHDA and CDR2 SQIVND (reference sequence). The CDR3 sequence: CASSSPDRGSGEQYF. Here the CDR3 DNA reads TGTGCCAGTAGTTCCCCAGACAGGGGGAGCGGCGAGCAGTACTTC.

The chain recombines TRBV2 with TRBJ2-3; 8 nucleotides align to TRBD1. The V gene end was trimmed by 3 bases and the J gene end by 5 bases; junction bases not matched to a gene: 7. The CDR3 has 15 amino acids. CDR1 SNHLY and CDR2 FYNNEI come from the germline V gene. CDR3 amino acids: CASSDSGGFEDTQYF. Written as DNA, the CDR3 is TGTGCCAGCAGTGACTCAGGGGGCTTTGAAGATACGCAGTATTTT. Complete variable domain (other parts from reference TRBV2 and TRBJ2-3): EPEVTQTPSHQVTQMGQEVILRCVPISNHLYFYWYRQILGQKVEFLVSFYNNEISEKSEIFDDQFSVERPDGSNFTLKIRSTKLEDSAMYFCASSDSGGFEDTQYFGPGTRLTVL.

This clone has just a few counts. The J gene is TRBJ2-3, the V gene TRBV5-4; D not resolved. V dropped 5 bases and J dropped 2 bases, with 6 bases sitting between them. Germline CDR1 SGHNT, CDR2 YYREEE (reference sequence). CDR3 length: 12 amino acids. Here the CDR3 DNA reads TGTGCCAGCAGTCTTTTCACAGATACGCAGTATTTT. Translation: CASSLFTDTQYF.